What follows are 12 T cell receptor beta chains derived from one specimen sequenced in a study of patients and donors after allogeneic stem cell transplantation. MiXCR, run by TCRdb on the RT-PCR reads, gives a single entry per CDR3 protein. This sample has 150,000 to 250,000 distinct CDR3 sequences, with around two fifths found just once. Sequencing used blood, either unsorted or a sorted T cell fraction (not recorded which). These TCRs come from a human donor who was either an allogeneic HSCT recipient or a stem cell or donor lymphocyte infusion donor (not recorded which). It is not recorded whose cells these are; they may come from a transplant donor.

The rearrangement links TRBV14 to TRBJ2-1; TRBD2 aligns across 7 bases. V lost 0 bases to trimming and J lost 4 bases; unmatched junction nucleotides: 6. The CDR3 is 16 residues long. In germline, CDR1 is SGHDN, CDR2 FVKESK. DNA of the CDR3: TGTGCCAGCAGCCAAGATGACGGGAGGCCATACAATGAGCAGTTCTTC. This sequence encodes CASSQDDGRPYNEQFF.

The V gene is TRBV12-3 or TRBV12-4, the J gene TRBJ2-4; 7 bases line up with TRBD1. The CDR3 consists of 15 residues. With 6 bases clipped from V and 0 bases from J, the junction kept 5 bases outside the gene matches. The CDR3 bases are TGTGCCAGCAGGGGACAGTCTGCAGCCAAAAACATTCAGTACTTC. This gives the protein CASRGQSAAKNIQYF.

The chain recombines TRBV12-3 or TRBV12-4 with TRBJ2-1, with D maybe TRBD1 (5 bases). V was pared by 7 bases and J by 9 bases, with 22 bases between. The CDR3 has 15 residues. The CDR3 protein is CASTDSGPYLGEQFF. The CDR3 coding sequence is TGTGCCAGCACCGATTCAGGGCCCTACCTTGGTGAGCAGTTCTTC.

There are a few counts of this clonotype. V and J are TRBV5-1 and TRBJ2-1; weak D call: TRBD2 (5 bases). Germline assignment: CDR1 SGHRS and CDR2 YFSETQ. The CDR3 runs to 13 residues. With 0 bases removed from V and 10 bases from J, the gap between germline ends came to 11 bases. CDR3 nucleotide sequence: TGCGCCAGCAGCTTGGAGGTAGCGCAAGAGCAGTTCTTC. Its protein product is CASSLEVAQEQFF.

This clonotype showed up just a few times. The V gene is TRBV18, the J gene TRBJ1-1; the D gene is possibly TRBD1 (5 bases). Germline CDR1 reads KGHSH; CDR2 reads LQKENI. Trimming removed 4 bases at V and 1 base at J, with 10 bases between. CDR3 length equals 14 residues. CDR3 loop: CASSLGQQNTEAFF. The CDR3 DNA follows: TGTGCCAGCTCACTCGGACAACAGAACACTGAAGCTTTCTTT.

A single count supports this clonotype. The V gene is TRBV6-6, the J gene TRBJ2-7; 9 bases are a match to TRBD1. J lost 2 bases, V lost 0 bases, and 2 bases had no gene match. The CDR3 has 15 residues. Germline V gene sequence: CDR1 MNHNY, CDR2 SVGAGI (reference sequence). The chain's CDR3 is CASSYSDRGTYEQYF. In DNA form, the CDR3 reads TGTGCCAGCAGTTACTCAGACAGGGGGACCTACGAGCAGTACTTC.

This clonotype turned up a few times. The chain joins TRBV7-9 to TRBJ1-1, with 8 bases that match TRBD1. Germline CDR1 reads SEHNR; CDR2 reads FQNEAQ (reference sequence). The V and J ends lost 4 bases and 4 bases, in that order; junction bases with no gene match: 5. The CDR3 totals 14 residues. The CDR3 DNA is TGTGCCAGCAGCTCCGACAGGGGCAGCACTGAAGCTTTCTTT. It yields the protein CASSSDRGSTEAFF. Full variable domain (missing parts from reference TRBV7-9 and TRBJ1-1): DTGVSQNPRHKITKRGQNVTFRCDPISEHNRLYWYRQTLGQGPEFLTYFQNEAQLEKSRLLSDRFSAERPKGSFSTLEIQRTEQGDSAMYLCASSSDRGSTEAFFGQGTRLTVV.

V and J are TRBV12-3 or TRBV12-4 and TRBJ2-3; no clear D gene. The V end lost 5 bases, the J end lost 5 bases, and 8 bases lay between the germline ends. The CDR3 has 12 amino acids. The CDR3 is CASSLQLDTQYF. In nucleotides, the CDR3 is TGTGCCAGCAGTCTCCAACTAGATACGCAGTATTTT.

The chain carries TRBV3-1 and TRBJ1-2; no firm D call. CDR1 LGHDT and CDR2 YNNKEL come from the germline V gene (reference sequence). CDR3 length equals 13 residues. The V end was cut by 2 bases, the J end by 0 bases, with 4 bases between. The DNA of the CDR3 is TGTGCCAGCAGCCAAAGAGCTAACTATGGCTACACCTTC. Protein product: CASSQRANYGYTF.

V and J are TRBV12-3 or TRBV12-4 and TRBJ2-5; TRBD1 aligns across 8 bases. V gave up 8 bases and J gave up 1 base; unmatched junction bases: 6. The CDR3 runs 14 residues. The CDR3 loop is CASSTGAGQETQYF. The DNA of the CDR3 is TGTGCCAGCTCGACAGGGGCGGGCCAAGAGACCCAGTACTTC.

This clonotype occurred a few times. The gene calls are TRBV6-5 and TRBJ1-1; TRBD1 might be the D (6 bases). The CDR3 length is 17 residues. CDR1 and CDR2 (germline): MNHEY, SVGAGI. Trimming left V 4 bases short and J 1 base short, with 19 bases between. CDR3 sequence: CASSSGAPPWTNTEAFF. In nucleotides, the CDR3 is TGTGCCAGCAGTTCGGGGGCGCCACCTTGGACGAACACTGAAGCTTTCTTT.

CDR3 bases: TGTGCCAGCAGTTACCAGGGTCAGCCCCAGCATTTT. Protein: CASSYQGQPQHF. The chain couples TRBV6-6 to TRBJ1-5; D perhaps matches TRBD1 (5 bases). Germline loops: CDR1 MNHNY, CDR2 SVGAGI (reference sequence). The CDR3 loop spans 12 amino acids. V was cut by 2 bases and J by 6 bases, with 5 bases left in between.